This TCR beta chain was sequenced for a study of cytomegalovirus exposure and HLA in healthy donors. The CDR3 runs to 16 residues. The V and J ends lost 5 bases and 0 bases respectively, with 16 bases between them. CDR1 is MNHNY and CDR2 is SVGAGI in the germline V gene (reference sequence). Clones were read by immunoSEQ multiplex PCR, and TCRdb kept only the in-frame ones, dropping some. The sample records 90,000 to 100,000 clones, over 85% being singletons. The source of this sequence is a woman aged 30 to 39 in good health and CMV-seropositive. The gene calls are TRBV6-6 and TRBJ1-2; no firm D call. Source material: PBMCs. The DNA for the CDR3 is TGTGCCAGCAGTACCACCCACCCCACAGCTAACTATGGCTACACCTTC. It translates to CASSTTHPTANYGYTF.